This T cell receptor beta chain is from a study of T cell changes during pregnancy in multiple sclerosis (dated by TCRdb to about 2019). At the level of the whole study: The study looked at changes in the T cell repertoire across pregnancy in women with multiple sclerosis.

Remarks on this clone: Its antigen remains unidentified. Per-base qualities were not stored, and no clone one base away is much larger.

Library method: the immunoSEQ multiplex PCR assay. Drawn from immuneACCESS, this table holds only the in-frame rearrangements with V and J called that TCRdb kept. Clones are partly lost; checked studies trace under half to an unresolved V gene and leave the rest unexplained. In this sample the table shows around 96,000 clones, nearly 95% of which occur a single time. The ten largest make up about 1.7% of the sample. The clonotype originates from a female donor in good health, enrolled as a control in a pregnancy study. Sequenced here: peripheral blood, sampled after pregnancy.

The CDR3 protein sequence reads: CASSLSRQETQYF. The sequenced DNA: TGTGCCAGCAGTTTATCCAGGCAAGAGACCCAGTACTTC. Here the chain combines TRBV28 and TRBJ2-5; the D gene identity is not certain. Counted from cysteine to phenylalanine, this CDR3 has 13 amino acids. This entry keeps only the CDR3 DNA: 39 bases, framed from base 1. In the germline V gene, CDR1 corresponds to MDHEN and CDR2 to SYDVKM. V is shortened by 1 base, J by 2 bases, and the region joining them spans 5 bases.